This entry features one T cell receptor beta chain sequence. This sample was taken from a study of OX40 agonist ivuxolimab in advanced cancers. Looking at the study overall: Administration of intravenous ivuxolimab to patients occurred every 2 weeks at 0.01 to 10 mg/kg.

Clones were read by immunoSEQ multiplex PCR, and TCRdb kept only the in-frame ones, dropping some. The profile covers fewer than 85,000 clones, with around nine tenths appearing a single time and around 0.73% taken by the ten largest. The CDR3 totals 18 residues. CDR1 is GTSNPN and CDR2 is SVGIG in the germline V gene (reference sequence). Deletions cut 3 bases from V and 4 bases from J, with 24 bases between. This chain joins TRBV30 and TRBJ2-2, with D perhaps TRBD2 (6 bases). Sequences were derived from CD4+ or CD8+ T cells sorted from blood, sampled in a trial of the OX40 agonist ivuxolimab. This receptor was obtained from an adult with an advanced solid tumor such as melanoma, head and neck, liver or kidney cancer. The CDR3 spells CAWRRDWVGAGGTGELFF. In DNA form, the CDR3 reads TGTGCCTGGAGACGGGACTGGGTTGGGGCCGGCGGCACCGGGGAGCTGTTTTTT.